This TCR beta chain was obtained from a study of graft-versus-host responses after intestinal transplantation (TCRdb year 2021). In terms of the full investigation: Recipients received multivisceral, liver-intestinal, or isolated intestinal transplants. Rather than going through the commercial service, samples from a few later patients were sequenced in-house on an Illumina MiSeq and processed with MiXCR. A peak of at least 4% donor T cells among recipient peripheral blood mononuclear cells was the definition used for donor T cell macrochimerism. Bulk TCR-beta CDR3 sequencing was used to track graft-versus-host and host-versus-graft alloreactive T cell clones in the graft, circulation and bone marrow after intestinal transplantation. To identify alloreactive clones, pre-transplant mixed lymphocyte reaction products were sequenced and compared with unstimulated pre-transplant donor and recipient T cells. All recipients received anti-thymocyte globulin induction followed by maintenance tacrolimus and steroids for approximately 3 years. The cohort enrolled 20 to 30 intestinal transplant recipients including one retransplant, and a few patients lacking pretransplant specimens were excluded.

Concerning this clone itself: Its target antigen remains unknown. There are no base qualities to consult, and no much larger clone falls within one base. The same CDR3 arises from other DNA sequences in this sample as well.

The time point label, read with the paper, signifies: cells obtained before transplantation from donor or recipient. CD3+CD4+ and CD3+CD8+ populations were FACS-sorted from unstimulated pre-transplant donor and recipient cells taken from spleen or lymph nodes. The CDR3 goes from the cysteine to the phenylalanine over 14 residues. The CDR3 DNA has 42 bases and is translated from base 1. V gives up 0 bases and J gives up 1 base, and the segment between their germline ends measures 6 bases. CDR1 and CDR2, looked up from the germline V gene, are SGHTA and FQGNSA. The library was produced with the immunoSEQ multiplex PCR assay. In most patients, genomic DNA was isolated using the Qiagen DNeasy Blood and Tissue Kit and sent frozen to Adaptive Biotechnologies for TCR sequencing. Adaptive Biotechnologies carried out high-throughput TCR-beta CDR3 sequencing of genomic DNA for most patients. The source study handled its data this way. Adaptive's ImmunoSEQ software supplied the TCR sequencing data for roughly 17 patients, while MiXCR and VDJtools were used to process a few other patients. To correct CD4 versus CD8 sorting errors, any sequence found in both subsets at a frequency ratio below 5:1 was removed. Because the origin of CDR3 nucleotide sequences shared between donor and recipient could not be assigned, those sequences were removed. Alloreactive clones required at least 2-fold expansion over unstimulated cells and minimum CFSE-low frequency of 0.002% (template counts) or 0.001% (read counts). Mappable clones were those detected in sequenced pre-transplant spleen, lymph node, or MLR CFSE-low populations of the donor or recipient. The cumulative frequency of alloreactive clones was calculated as a percentage of all sequences, weighted by copy number. Imported from immuneACCESS, the table was reduced by TCRdb to in-frame sequences with V and J called. These copies leave out some clones; in studies compared against another copy, an unresolved V gene accounts for under half, and the cause of the remainder is not known. D and trimming come from the DNA, and the V and J calls and clone size come from that table. This sample comprises about 100,000 clones, 75% to 95% of them detected only once. The ten largest clones represent roughly 0.2% of the sample.

What the study reported, not specific to this receptor: Conclusions were limited by the relatively low number and heterogeneity of intestinal transplant patients. Early after transplant, declines in HvG clones were associated with peak levels of circulating GvH clones. In the allografts of patients with donor T cell macrochimerism, GvH to HvG T cell clonal ratios were high. GvH clones were detected in recipient bone marrow, and some of these GvH clones were observed earlier in ileal mucosa or blood, consistent with an intestinal mucosal origin.

The sample in question was unstimulated CD4+ T cells sorted from spleen or lymph node cells, obtained before transplant. The chain is assembled from TRBV7-2 and TRBJ1-2, and possibly TRBD1, on 6 matching bases. The TCR sequence derives from a human donor who was the organ donor for an intestinal transplant. Read as DNA, the sequence is TGTGCCAGCAGCTTAGCAGGGGGTAACTATGGCTACACCTTC. This codes for CASSLAGGNYGYTF.